This T cell receptor beta chain was documented in a study of cytomegalovirus exposure and HLA in healthy donors. V was shortened by 2 bases and J by 3 bases, with 10 bases between the two germline ends. Germline CDR1 reads SGHRS; CDR2 reads YFSETQ. This CDR3 has 14 residues. The PCR contained 60 Vbeta and 13 Jbeta primers. As handled by the study authors: Later analysis identified tens of millions of unique TCR beta chains, about 11 million shared. This table comes from immunoSEQ multiplex PCR, and its TCRdb copy is limited to in-frame clones, with some not included. D and trimming come from the DNA, and the V and J calls and clone size come from that table. The sample lists approximately 130,000 clones; over 60% were seen once.

V usage is TRBV5-1 and J usage is TRBJ2-3, with D unresolved. Sequencing input: PBMCs. The receptor comes from a woman aged 40 to 50 in good health and CMV-seronegative. CDR3 sequence: CASSFDSVTDTQYF. In DNA form, the CDR3 reads TGCGCCAGCAGCTTTGACTCTGTGACAGATACGCAGTATTTT.